This T cell receptor (beta chain) is drawn from a study of immune characterization of retroperitoneal liposarcoma (dated by TCRdb to between 2018 and 2020). Library preparation was by PCR. Sequencing was performed on a NextSeq 500. TCRdb reprocessed the public reads (quality trimming at Q25 with fastp, clone calling with MiXCR) and kept in-frame beta chains. Rows with a matching CDR3 protein are joined into one entry that keeps the most common DNA and genes. This sample has more than 10,000 distinct CDR3 sequences in its table, and 25% to 30% of those were observed once. About 7.8% of the sample is taken by the ten largest. From the cysteine through the phenylalanine, the CDR3 covers 12 amino acids. The sequence is cut down to CDR3 DNA, 36 bases in frame from base 1. V sheds 2 bases and J sheds 10 bases, leaving 9 bases between their ends. The germline V gene gives CDR1 as SGHVS and CDR2 as FNYEAQ.

Regarding this clonotype: Its recognized antigen is unknown. Per-nucleotide qualities are absent, and no much larger clonotype sits a single base away.

The sequence joins TRBV7-6 to TRBJ2-1; the D gene remains uncertain. The sequence came from a male donor with retroperitoneal liposarcoma. Sequencing was carried out using tumor tissue. The DNA sequence is as follows: TGTGCCAGCAGCTTACGTGTGCAAGAGCAGTTCTTC. The encoded protein is CASSLRVQEQFF.